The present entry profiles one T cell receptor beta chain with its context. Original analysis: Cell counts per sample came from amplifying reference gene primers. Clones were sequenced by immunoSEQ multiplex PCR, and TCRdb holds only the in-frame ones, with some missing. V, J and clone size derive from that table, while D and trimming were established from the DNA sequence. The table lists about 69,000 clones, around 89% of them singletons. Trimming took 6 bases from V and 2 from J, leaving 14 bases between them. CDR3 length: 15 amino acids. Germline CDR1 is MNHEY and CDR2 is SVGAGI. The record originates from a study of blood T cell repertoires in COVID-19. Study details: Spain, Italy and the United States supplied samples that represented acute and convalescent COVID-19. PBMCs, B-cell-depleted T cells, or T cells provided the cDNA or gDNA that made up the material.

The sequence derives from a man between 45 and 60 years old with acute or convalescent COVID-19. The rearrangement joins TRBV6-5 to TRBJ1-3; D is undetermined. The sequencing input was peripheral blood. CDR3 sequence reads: CASRQRGGPGNTIYF. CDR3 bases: TGTGCCAGCAGGCAGCGAGGAGGGCCTGGAAACACCATATATTTT.